This TCR beta chain is from a study of blood T cells in healthy people across ages. Donors were systemically healthy Caucasian individuals from Russia aged roughly 6 to 100 years. As regards this clonotype: Its antigen remains unidentified.

There are 17 residues in the CDR3. The germline CDR1 and CDR2 sequences are SGHAT and FQNNGV. The V and J ends lost 5 bases and 2 bases, in that order; junction bases with no gene match: 8. General study points: Age showed a roughly linear inverse relationship with TCR beta diversity per million T cells. Diversity estimates drawn from one million T cells were deemed underestimates. Naive and antigen-experienced cells could not be conclusively compared, given unsorted PBMCs.

With a J-beta primer mix and a sample-barcoded 5' primer, a second PCR ran 7 to 11 cycles. Via MiXCR, TCRdb re-called the 5' RACE reads, giving one row per CDR3 protein. In the table there are approximately 850,000 distinct CDR3 sequences, roughly 60% of which are singletons. The chain uses TRBV11-2 and TRBJ2-7; 14 positions agree with TRBD2. The sample consisted of blood. The TCR was taken from a man aged 25 to 45 in good health. CDR3 bases: TGTGCCAGCAGCACATGGACTAGCGGGAGGCAAACCTACGAGCAGTACTTC. Protein: CASSTWTSGRQTYEQYF.